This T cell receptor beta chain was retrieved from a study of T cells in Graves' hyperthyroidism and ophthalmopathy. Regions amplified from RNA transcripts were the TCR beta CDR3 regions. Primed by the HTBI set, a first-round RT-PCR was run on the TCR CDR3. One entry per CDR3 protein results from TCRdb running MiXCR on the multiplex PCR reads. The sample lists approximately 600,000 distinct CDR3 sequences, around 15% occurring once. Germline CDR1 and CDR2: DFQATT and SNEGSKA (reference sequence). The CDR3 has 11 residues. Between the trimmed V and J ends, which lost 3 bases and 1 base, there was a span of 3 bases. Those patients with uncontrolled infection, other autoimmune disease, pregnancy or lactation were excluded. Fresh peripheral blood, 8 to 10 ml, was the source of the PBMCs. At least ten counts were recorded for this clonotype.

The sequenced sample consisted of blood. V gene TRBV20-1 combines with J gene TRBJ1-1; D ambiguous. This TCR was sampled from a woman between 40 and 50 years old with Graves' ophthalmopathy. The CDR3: CSASGNTEAFF. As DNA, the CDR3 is TGCAGTGCTAGCGGGAACACTGAAGCTTTCTTT.